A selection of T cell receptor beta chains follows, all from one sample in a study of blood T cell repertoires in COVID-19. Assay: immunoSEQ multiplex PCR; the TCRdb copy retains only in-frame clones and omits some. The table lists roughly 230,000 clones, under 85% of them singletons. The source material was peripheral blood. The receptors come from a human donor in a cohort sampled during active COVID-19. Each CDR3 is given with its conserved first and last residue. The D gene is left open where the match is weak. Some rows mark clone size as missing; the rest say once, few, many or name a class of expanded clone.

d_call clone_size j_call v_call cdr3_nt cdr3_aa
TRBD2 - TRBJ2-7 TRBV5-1 TGCGCCAGCAGCCCCGGGACTACTAACTACGAGCAGTACTTC CASSPGTTNYEQYF
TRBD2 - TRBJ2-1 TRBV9 TGTGCCAGCAGCGTAGTGATAGCGGGAGAGGGCAATGAGCAGTTCTTC CASSVVIAGEGNEQFF
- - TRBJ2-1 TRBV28 TGTGCCAGCAGTTTAGGGTCTGGGGCATACAATGAGCAGTTCTTC CASSLGSGAYNEQFF
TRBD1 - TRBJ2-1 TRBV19 TGTGCCAGTAGAGACAGGGGATACAATGAGCAGTTCTTC CASRDRGYNEQFF
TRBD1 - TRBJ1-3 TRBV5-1 TGCGCCAGCAGCTTGCGGGGACAGCGCTCTGGAAACACCATATATTTT CASSLRGQRSGNTIYF
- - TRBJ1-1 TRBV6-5 TGTGCCAGCAGTTACGGCGAGGACACTGAAGCTTTCTTT CASSYGEDTEAFF
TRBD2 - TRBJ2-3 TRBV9 TGTGCCAGCAGCGTAGGGTCTAGCGGGAGCACAGATACGCAGTATTTT CASSVGSSGSTDTQYF
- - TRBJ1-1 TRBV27 TGTGCCAGCAGTCCTCTATTGCGGGGTCGAAGAACTGAAGCTTTCTTT CASSPLLRGRRTEAFF
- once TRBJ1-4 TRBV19 TGTGCCTCCAGTGGGACCAGGGGTGAAAAACTGTTTTTT CASSGTRGEKLFF
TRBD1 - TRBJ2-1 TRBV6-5 TGTGCCAGCAGTTTCCGGGACAGGAAGGATGAGCAGTTCTTC CASSFRDRKDEQFF
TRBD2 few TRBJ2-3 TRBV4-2 TGTGCCAGCAGCCAAGCTCTAGCGGGGGACACAGATACGCAGTATTTT CASSQALAGDTDTQYF
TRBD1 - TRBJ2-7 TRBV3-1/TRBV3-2 TGTGCCAGCACAGGCGGGACAGGGCCTGACGAGCAGTACTTC CASTGGTGPDEQYF
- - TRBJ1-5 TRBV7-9 TGTGCCAGCAGCTTAACGGGTAATCAGCCCCAGCATTTT CASSLTGNQPQHF
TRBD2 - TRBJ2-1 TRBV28 TGTGCCAGCAAAAGGACTAGCGCCCACAATGAGCAGTTCTTC CASKRTSAHNEQFF
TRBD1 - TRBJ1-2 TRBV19 TGTGCCAGTAGTATAACTGCTACCGGGACAGACTCCTATGGCTACACCTTC CASSITATGTDSYGYTF
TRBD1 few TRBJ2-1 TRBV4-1 TGCGCCAGCAGCCAAGACAGGGACAGGGGGGGGGAGCAGTTCTTC CASSQDRDRGGEQFF
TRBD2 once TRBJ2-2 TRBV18 TGTGCCAGCTCACTCAACGCGCCCAGCGGGGAGCGGTTCACCGGGGAGCTGTTTTTT CASSLNAPSGERFTGELFF
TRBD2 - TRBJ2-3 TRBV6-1 TGTGCCAGCAGTGAAATAGCGGGGGTATATACGCAGTATTTT CASSEIAGVYTQYF
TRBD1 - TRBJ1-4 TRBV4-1 TGCGCCAGCAGCCAGACTTTCGCAGGGGGCTCGGAAAAACTGTTTTTT CASSQTFAGGSEKLFF
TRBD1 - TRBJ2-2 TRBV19 TGTGCCACCCGGGGACAGGGGGATAACACCGGGGAGCTGTTTTTT CATRGQGDNTGELFF
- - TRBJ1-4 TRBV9 TGTGCCAGCAGCGTAGATAGCGGGAATGAAAAACTGTTTTTT CASSVDSGNEKLFF
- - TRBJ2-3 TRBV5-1 TGCGCCAGCAGCTTGGAGCAGGGATCAGATACGCAGTATTTT CASSLEQGSDTQYF
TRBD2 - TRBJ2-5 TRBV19 TGTGCCAGTAGTAGTGGGATAGCGGGAGGGCAAGAGACCCAGTACTTC CASSSGIAGGQETQYF
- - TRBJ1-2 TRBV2 TGTGCCAGCAGTGAAGCGGGGGCAGGCAGCTACACCTTC CASSEAGAGSYTF
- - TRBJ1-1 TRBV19 TGTGCCAGTAGGATGACAGTAACCGTTAACGGGACTGAAGCTTTCTTT CASRMTVTVNGTEAFF
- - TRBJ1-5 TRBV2 TGTGCCAGCAGTCGGGGGACCGCTGGCAATCAGCCCCAGCATTTT CASSRGTAGNQPQHF
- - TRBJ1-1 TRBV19 TGTGCCAGTAGTCTCTCCCGGGGGGCGTTTGAAGCTTTCTTT CASSLSRGAFEAFF
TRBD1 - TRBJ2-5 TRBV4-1 TGCGCCAGCAGCCGAGTCATTTCCGGGACAGGGGGTGTGACCCAGTACTTC CASSRVISGTGGVTQYF
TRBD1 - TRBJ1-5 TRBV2 TGTGCCAGCAGTGATCCCGGACAGGGTATGAGACAGCCCCAGCATTTT CASSDPGQGMRQPQHF
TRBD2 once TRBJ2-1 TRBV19 TGTGCCAGTAGTATAGACTCAGCGGGAGGGAACAATGAGCAGTTCTTC CASSIDSAGGNNEQFF
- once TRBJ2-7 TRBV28 TGTGCCAGCACCCCCACGGCGGGCGAGCAGTACTTC CASTPTAGEQYF
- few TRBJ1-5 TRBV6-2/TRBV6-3 TGTGCCAGCAGCTGGGGGGGCGGCAGTACCAAAGATAAGCCCCAGCATTTT CASSWGGGSTKDKPQHF
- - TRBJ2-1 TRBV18 TGTGCCAGCTCACCACCGGCAGGGCACGACAATGAGCAGTTCTTC CASSPPAGHDNEQFF
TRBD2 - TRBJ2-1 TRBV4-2 TGTGCCAGCAGCCAAGGGAGCGGGGGGGCACATGAGCAGTTCTTC CASSQGSGGAHEQFF
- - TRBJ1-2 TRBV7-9 TGTGCCAGCAGCCCCCTCGGCCGGGGAGTCTATGGCTACACCTTC CASSPLGRGVYGYTF
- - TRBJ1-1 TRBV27 TGTGCCAGCGGTCCATCGGTCTTGAACACTGAAGCTTTCTTT CASGPSVLNTEAFF
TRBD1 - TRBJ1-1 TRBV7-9 TGTGCCAGCAGCTTTACAGGGGAAGGCACTGAAGCTTTCTTT CASSFTGEGTEAFF
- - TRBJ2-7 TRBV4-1 TGCGCCAGCAGTCGCGGGGCGGCGGACCTCTCCTACGAGCAGTACTTC CASSRGAADLSYEQYF
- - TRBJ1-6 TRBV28 TGTGCCAGCAGTTTCCCAGGGATTGATTCACCCCTCCACTTT CASSFPGIDSPLHF
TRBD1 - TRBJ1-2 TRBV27 TGTGCCAGCAGTTACCAGGGGGCGCGGGATGGCTACACCTTC CASSYQGARDGYTF
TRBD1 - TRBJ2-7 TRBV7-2 TGTGCCAGCAGCCTACCCAGGGGGCCTTCCTACGAGCAGTACTTC CASSLPRGPSYEQYF